Listed here is a single T cell receptor (beta chain). It lacks a known antigen. Base qualities are not provided; no much larger clone lies one nucleotide away. These data belong to a study of blood T cell repertoires in COVID-19 (dated by TCRdb to the early 2020s). A note on the overall study: Samples covering the acute and convalescent phases of COVID-19 were provided by collaborators in the United States, Italy and Spain. The prospective study material was composed of cDNA or gDNA derived from T cells, B-cell-depleted T cells, or PBMCs. Subjects who had been exposed to COVID-19, were actively infected with it, or had recovered from it provided the deeply sampled blood TCRbeta repertoires that made up the dataset. The repertoires were released in a freely available public database intended as a resource for research on the immune response to SARS-CoV-2. Samples came from the ongoing ImmuneRACE study (first 160 participants) plus 1,254 subjects from 6 global collaborators. The sample metadata nearly always contained a de-identified subject ID, COVID-19 status, age in years and sex. Where HLA class I and class II types were available, the types were taken from metadata supplied by the sample provider, not from assay-based typing. The full study reports these points: How much clinical and demographic metadata was included differed by source and by participant, and the metadata was provided uncurated.

The germline V gene gives CDR1 as MDHEN and CDR2 as SYDVKM. V loses 5 bases of germline sequence and J loses 7 bases, and the interval between the two ends is 15 bases. There are 14 amino acids in the CDR3, from cysteine to phenylalanine inclusive. The only DNA kept is the CDR3, 42 bases in frame from the first base. Another Seattle source contributed samples from volunteer blood donors who had recovered from COVID-19. Each collaborating institution followed its own protocols to collect whole blood in K2EDTA tubes. For TCRbeta analysis, collaborators shipped samples as frozen whole blood, isolated PBMCs, or DNA extracted from either of those sample types. TCRbeta CDR3 regions were amplified from genomic DNA using the immunoSEQ Assay, a bias-controlled multiplex PCR. Per the original workflow: Within the assay, amplification of reference gene primers was used to estimate how many nucleated cells each sample contained. To quantify the absolute abundance of each unique TCRbeta CDR3 rearrangement, sequence reads were collapsed and filtered. For each sample, productive Simpson clonality was calculated as the square root of Simpson's diversity index over productive rearrangements. TCRdb limited this immuneACCESS table to in-frame rearrangements with V and J called. A share of clones is missing; checked studies link under half to unresolved V genes, and the rest is unexplained. V and J calls plus clone size are reproduced from that table; the DNA served to infer D and trimming. The sample contains about 280,000 clones, approximately 86% of them found a single time. About 1.9% of the sample is in the top ten clones.

Recombination connected TRBV28 to TRBJ2-1, with TRBD2 as a weak D call on 5 bases. Sequencing used peripheral blood. The source of this sequence is a woman between 25 and 40 years old who had recovered from COVID-19. For the CDR3, the sequence is CASSRSYRGNEQFF. The sequence in DNA is TGTGCCAGCAGTAGGTCTTACCGAGGGAATGAGCAGTTCTTC.